A single T cell receptor beta chain is shown here with its context. The data belong to a study of radiation and T cells in renal cell carcinoma. Some clones are missing from TCRdb's copy, which holds only in-frame ones; the method was immunoSEQ multiplex PCR. The data hold approximately 43,000 clones, with over 80% observed a single time. The time point here: blood 4 weeks post-SBRT, at nephrectomy. Treatment indicated: 15 Gy SBRT to primary tumor, nephrectomy 4 weeks later. Nephrectomy followed 15 Gy stereotactic body radiation by 4 weeks. Serial blood draws occurred at baseline and 2 and 4 weeks post-SBRT. CDR1 is SGHNT and CDR2 is YENEEA in the germline V gene. After removal of 3 bases from V and 3 bases from J, the junction contained 10 bases not matched to a gene. CDR3 length: 17 amino acids.

The chain has TRBV11-3 and TRBJ2-2, with 7 nucleotides matching TRBD2. The source material was blood, sampled from a patient whose treatment included radiotherapy and nephrectomy. The clonotype comes from a woman in her seventies with renal cell carcinoma. In nucleotides, the CDR3 is TGTGCCAGCAGCTTCTCAGGGTATCTAGCGGACACCGGGGAGCTGTTTTTT. It is translated as CASSFSGYLADTGELFF.